The rows below give T cell receptor beta chains drawn from one sample of a study of T cells after yellow fever vaccination. Via MiXCR, TCRdb re-called the 5' RACE reads, giving one row per CDR3 protein. The sample consists of more than 50,000 distinct CDR3 sequences, 5.5% to 6% of them appearing once. The sequences come from PBMCs, either bulk or a sorted T-cell subset (CD4+, CD8+, memory, or dextramer-sorted; not recorded which), collected on the day of the yellow fever booster vaccination. These TCRs come from a man aged 18 to 30 who received the YFV17D yellow fever vaccine. Each CDR3 is given with its conserved first and last residue. The D gene is left open where the match is weak. Clone size appears in some rows only: once, few, many, or a class for an expanded clone.

size: many; V: TRBV7-2; J: TRBJ2-3; D: -; DNA: TGTGCCAGCAGCTTAGAAGTACCGCGAGATACGCAGTATTTT; CDR3: CASSLEVPRDTQYF
size: many; V: TRBV20-1; J: TRBJ1-5; D: -; DNA: TGCAGTGCCCGGGACGGATATAGCAATCAGCCCCAGCATTTT; CDR3: CSARDGYSNQPQHF
size: -; V: TRBV4-1; J: TRBJ2-1; D: -; DNA: TGCGCCAGCAGCCAAGCCCTCCGGGGCCGGGTGGGATACAATGAGCAGTTCTTC; CDR3: CASSQALRGRVGYNEQFF
size: -; V: TRBV29-1; J: TRBJ2-5; D: TRBD1; DNA: TGCAGCGTCCTCCGGGCTGTGACAGGGCCCCAAGAGACCCAGTACTTC; CDR3: CSVLRAVTGPQETQYF
size: many; V: TRBV29-1; J: TRBJ2-2; D: TRBD2; DNA: TGCAGCGTTGTGGCGGGGGAAGCCGGGGAGCTGTTTTTT; CDR3: CSVVAGEAGELFF
size: -; V: TRBV10-3; J: TRBJ1-5; D: -; DNA: TGTGCCATCAGTGAGTCTTCAGGGGTATACAATCAGCCCCAGCATTTT; CDR3: CAISESSGVYNQPQHF
size: many; V: TRBV12-3/TRBV12-4; J: TRBJ2-2; D: TRBD1; DNA: TGTGCCAGCAGTTCCACTCGAGGACAGGGGGCCGGGGAGCTGTTTTTT; CDR3: CASSSTRGQGAGELFF
size: -; V: TRBV3-1; J: TRBJ1-4; D: -; DNA: TGTGCCAGCAGCCAAGTGGCGGGATTTGAGGAAAAACTGTTTTTT; CDR3: CASSQVAGFEEKLFF
size: many; V: TRBV7-6; J: TRBJ2-2; D: -; DNA: TGTGCCAGCAGCTTAGCTTTGGGCAGGGGAGCCGGGGAGCTGTTTTTT; CDR3: CASSLALGRGAGELFF
size: many; V: TRBV5-4; J: TRBJ2-1; D: -; DNA: TGTGCCAGCAGCCTCCGGGACAAAGGTGTCGATGAGCAGTTCTTC; CDR3: CASSLRDKGVDEQFF
size: many; V: TRBV7-9; J: TRBJ2-1; D: -; DNA: TGTGCCAGCAACCCTGAGCAGTTCTTC; CDR3: CASNPEQFF
size: many; V: TRBV10-3; J: TRBJ1-1; D: -; DNA: TGTGCCAGTTCAGGGGAGGGAGCTTTCTTT; CDR3: CASSGEGAFF
size: many; V: TRBV12-3/TRBV12-4; J: TRBJ2-6; D: -; DNA: TGTGCCAGCAGTTTTGGGGGGCCTGGGGCCAACGTCCTGACTTTC; CDR3: CASSFGGPGANVLTF
size: -; V: TRBV6-1; J: TRBJ2-5; D: -; DNA: TGTGCCAGCAGTGAATTGGACCCAAACAATCAAGAGACCCAGTACTTC; CDR3: CASSELDPNNQETQYF
size: many; V: TRBV15; J: TRBJ1-6; D: -; DNA: TGTGCCACCAGCAGCACAGCTTCTAATTCACCCCTCCACTTT; CDR3: CATSSTASNSPLHF
size: many; V: TRBV10-3; J: TRBJ2-5; D: TRBD2; DNA: TGTGCCATCAGTGAGCCTACTAGCGGGGCCTTTCAAGAGACCCAGTACTTC; CDR3: CAISEPTSGAFQETQYF
size: few; V: TRBV6-5; J: TRBJ1-1; D: TRBD1; DNA: TGTGCCAGCAGGCAGGGGGCCATCTCACCCCTCACTGAAGCTTTCTTT; CDR3: CASRQGAISPLTEAFF
size: -; V: TRBV12-3/TRBV12-4; J: TRBJ2-1; D: TRBD2; DNA: TGTGCCAGCAGTCGGGGACTAGCGGGCTACAATGAGCAGTTCTTC; CDR3: CASSRGLAGYNEQFF
size: many; V: TRBV7-2; J: TRBJ2-1; D: TRBD2; DNA: TGTGCCAGCAGCAAAATAGCGGGGAGACCCTACAATGAGCAGTTCTTC; CDR3: CASSKIAGRPYNEQFF
size: -; V: TRBV6-2/TRBV6-3; J: TRBJ1-4; D: -; DNA: TGTGCCAGCAGTTCGGGCAGTTGGGATGAAAAACTGTTTTTT; CDR3: CASSSGSWDEKLFF
size: -; V: TRBV24-1; J: TRBJ2-2; D: TRBD1; DNA: TGTGCCACCAGTGACTGGGACAGTCCCACCGGGGAGCTGTTTTTT; CDR3: CATSDWDSPTGELFF
size: few; V: TRBV10-3; J: TRBJ1-2; D: TRBD1; DNA: TGTGCCATCAGTGGGACAGGCGGGTTCTATGGCTACACCTTC; CDR3: CAISGTGGFYGYTF
size: few; V: TRBV12-3/TRBV12-4; J: TRBJ1-5; D: TRBD1; DNA: TGTGCCAGCAGTCCCGGACAGGTCAATCAGCCCCAGCATTTT; CDR3: CASSPGQVNQPQHF
size: many; V: TRBV7-2; J: TRBJ1-1; D: -; DNA: TGTGCCAGCAGCTTAGACCCAGGAGCCCGCACTGAAGCTTTCTTT; CDR3: CASSLDPGARTEAFF
size: many; V: TRBV20-1; J: TRBJ2-1; D: -; DNA: TGCAGTGCGCTCTCAGCCTATGGCTCCTACAATGAGCAGTTCTTC; CDR3: CSALSAYGSYNEQFF
size: many; V: TRBV29-1; J: TRBJ1-1; D: -; DNA: TGCAGCGTTGAAGAAAACATGATTGAAGCTTTCTTT; CDR3: CSVEENMIEAFF
size: few; V: TRBV13; J: TRBJ1-2; D: -; DNA: TGTGCCAGCAGCTTTAACGGTATGGAAGGCTACACCTTC; CDR3: CASSFNGMEGYTF
size: many; V: TRBV4-1; J: TRBJ2-5; D: TRBD1; DNA: TGCGCCAGCAGCCAAGGCGGACAGGGGGTACGAGAGACCCAGTACTTC; CDR3: CASSQGGQGVRETQYF
size: many; V: TRBV20-1; J: TRBJ2-7; D: -; DNA: TGCAGTGCACCACTAGGGGACGGCTACGAGCAGTACTTC; CDR3: CSAPLGDGYEQYF
size: few; V: TRBV4-1; J: TRBJ2-7; D: TRBD1; DNA: TGCGCCAGCAGCCAAAATCCCCGACAGGGATCATACGAGCAGTACTTC; CDR3: CASSQNPRQGSYEQYF
size: many; V: TRBV4-2; J: TRBJ1-1; D: TRBD1; DNA: TGTGCCAGCAGCCACGGACAGGGAAGTGAAGCTTTCTTT; CDR3: CASSHGQGSEAFF
size: few; V: TRBV5-1; J: TRBJ2-5; D: -; DNA: TGCGCCAGCAGCTTGGGTAGCGGAGGGGAGACCCAGTACTTC; CDR3: CASSLGSGGETQYF
size: many; V: TRBV5-1; J: TRBJ1-2; D: -; DNA: TGCGCCAGCAGCCCTATCGAACAGGGAGCTAACTATGGCTACACCTTC; CDR3: CASSPIEQGANYGYTF
size: few; V: TRBV7-6; J: TRBJ2-7; D: TRBD2; DNA: TGTGCCAGCAGCCGAGTCGTGGGGGGGGGTTCCTACGAGCAGTACTTC; CDR3: CASSRVVGGGSYEQYF
size: -; V: TRBV7-9; J: TRBJ1-4; D: TRBD1; DNA: TGTGCCAGCAGCTCTCTGCAGACAGGGGGACATGAAAAACTGTTTTTT; CDR3: CASSSLQTGGHEKLFF
size: -; V: TRBV19; J: TRBJ2-6; D: -; DNA: TGTGCCAGTTCCACGAGGGGGGCCTCTGGGGCCAACGTCCTGACTTTC; CDR3: CASSTRGASGANVLTF
size: many; V: TRBV7-9; J: TRBJ2-5; D: -; DNA: TGTGCCAGCAGCTTAGCCGGGACCCGGGAGACCCAGTACTTC; CDR3: CASSLAGTRETQYF
size: -; V: TRBV14; J: TRBJ2-2; D: TRBD2; DNA: TGTGCCAGCAGCCATCGACTAGCGGCCACCGGGGAGCTGTTTTTT; CDR3: CASSHRLAATGELFF
size: few; V: TRBV28; J: TRBJ2-2; D: -; DNA: TGTGCCAGCAGTTCGCCCAACTTGAACACCGGGGAGCTGTTTTTT; CDR3: CASSSPNLNTGELFF
size: many; V: TRBV5-1; J: TRBJ2-1; D: -; DNA: TGCGCCAGCGGATCCTCGGGGGCCCTCTACAATGAGCAGTTCTTC; CDR3: CASGSSGALYNEQFF
size: -; V: TRBV27; J: TRBJ2-3; D: -; DNA: TGTGCCAGCAGCTCAGTGGCGGGGAAACCCCTCACAGATACGCAGTATTTT; CDR3: CASSSVAGKPLTDTQYF
size: many; V: TRBV10-3; J: TRBJ2-1; D: TRBD2; DNA: TGTGCCATCAGTGTAGCGGGGGGCTCCTACAATGAGCAGTTCTTC; CDR3: CAISVAGGSYNEQFF
size: many; V: TRBV5-4; J: TRBJ2-1; D: TRBD2; DNA: TGTGCCAGCAGCTTGACTAGCGACCCCTACAATGAGCAGTTCTTC; CDR3: CASSLTSDPYNEQFF
size: many; V: TRBV6-2/TRBV6-3; J: TRBJ1-2; D: TRBD1; DNA: TGTGCCACCACGAGACAGGGGCGCAACTATGGCTACACCTTC; CDR3: CATTRQGRNYGYTF
size: -; V: TRBV2; J: TRBJ2-1; D: -; DNA: TGTGCCAGCAGTGGGGGGGTCTCCTACAATGAGCAGTTCTTC; CDR3: CASSGGVSYNEQFF
size: few; V: TRBV6-6; J: TRBJ1-1; D: -; DNA: TGTGCCAGCAGTTATGTAGAGGAGGGAGGAAGAGCTTTCTTT; CDR3: CASSYVEEGGRAFF
size: few; V: TRBV7-2; J: TRBJ1-2; D: -; DNA: TGTGCCAGCAGCAGGGGTCGCAACTATGGCTACACCTTC; CDR3: CASSRGRNYGYTF
size: -; V: TRBV5-8; J: TRBJ1-3; D: TRBD1; DNA: TGTGCCAGCAGCTTTCGACAGGGCTCTGGAAACACCATATATTTT; CDR3: CASSFRQGSGNTIYF
size: few; V: TRBV27; J: TRBJ1-1; D: -; DNA: TGTGCCAGCAGTTTATCCACACCAGAGAACACTGAAGCTTTCTTT; CDR3: CASSLSTPENTEAFF
size: many; V: TRBV12-3/TRBV12-4; J: TRBJ1-1; D: -; DNA: TGTGCCAGCAGATTGAACACTGAAGCTTTCTTT; CDR3: CASRLNTEAFF
size: -; V: TRBV12-3/TRBV12-4; J: TRBJ2-5; D: -; DNA: TGTGCCAGCAGTTTAGCAGTAGTGGGGACCCAGTACTTC; CDR3: CASSLAVVGTQYF
size: many; V: TRBV7-2; J: TRBJ2-5; D: TRBD2; DNA: TGTGCCAGCAGCTTACCCGGGGGGGAAGAGACCCAGTACTTC; CDR3: CASSLPGGEETQYF
size: many; V: TRBV5-1; J: TRBJ2-5; D: -; DNA: TGCGCCAGCAGCTTGTCTAGGACTACAGAGACCCAGTACTTC; CDR3: CASSLSRTTETQYF
size: many; V: TRBV5-6; J: TRBJ2-5; D: -; DNA: TGTGCCAGCAGATGGACAGGGAGGGAAGAGACCCAGTACTTC; CDR3: CASRWTGREETQYF
size: -; V: TRBV4-1; J: TRBJ1-5; D: TRBD1; DNA: TGCGCCAGCAGCCGGGGGACAGGGGGGCTAAATCAGCCCCAGCATTTT; CDR3: CASSRGTGGLNQPQHF
size: many; V: TRBV6-2/TRBV6-3; J: TRBJ1-1; D: -; DNA: TGTGCCAGCACCTCCGGGACAGAAGCTTTCTTT; CDR3: CASTSGTEAFF
size: many; V: TRBV12-3/TRBV12-4; J: TRBJ1-6; D: -; DNA: TGTGCCAGCACCCGGAGGATAGGAGGTCGGTCACCCCTCCACTTT; CDR3: CASTRRIGGRSPLHF
size: few; V: TRBV7-2; J: TRBJ1-2; D: TRBD1; DNA: TGTGCCAGCAGCCCGGGTCGGACAGGGAGAGGAGGCTACACCTTC; CDR3: CASSPGRTGRGGYTF